This T cell receptor beta chain was observed in a study of T-cell memory formation after mild COVID-19. Trimming removed 0 bases at V and 8 bases at J, with 5 bases between. The germline gives CDR1 MNHEY, CDR2 SVGAGI. The CDR3 covers 13 residues. Overall study results and limits: In second-wave clones peaking day 37, SARS-CoV-2 specificity remained unconfirmed.

This clonotype was recorded many times. Its cognate antigen is unknown. The TCR alpha and TCR beta cDNA libraries, bearing sample barcodes and UMIs, were generated by 5'RACE using constant-segment primers. MiXCR, applied by TCRdb to the 5' RACE reads, yields one record per CDR3 protein. The table lists hundreds of thousands of distinct CDR3 sequences, roughly 15% of them singletons, with around 20% in the top ten. The sequence was obtained from a man aged 18-30 years who had mild COVID-19 (a few samples of this study predate the infection). Cell type and time point are not known. J is TRBJ1-6 and V is TRBV6-5; no definite D call. Material: PBMCs or a T cell subset sorted from them (not recorded which). The CDR3 nucleotides read TGTGCCAGCAGTTACTCGAGGGATTCACCCCTCCACTTT. Translating gives CASSYSRDSPLHF.